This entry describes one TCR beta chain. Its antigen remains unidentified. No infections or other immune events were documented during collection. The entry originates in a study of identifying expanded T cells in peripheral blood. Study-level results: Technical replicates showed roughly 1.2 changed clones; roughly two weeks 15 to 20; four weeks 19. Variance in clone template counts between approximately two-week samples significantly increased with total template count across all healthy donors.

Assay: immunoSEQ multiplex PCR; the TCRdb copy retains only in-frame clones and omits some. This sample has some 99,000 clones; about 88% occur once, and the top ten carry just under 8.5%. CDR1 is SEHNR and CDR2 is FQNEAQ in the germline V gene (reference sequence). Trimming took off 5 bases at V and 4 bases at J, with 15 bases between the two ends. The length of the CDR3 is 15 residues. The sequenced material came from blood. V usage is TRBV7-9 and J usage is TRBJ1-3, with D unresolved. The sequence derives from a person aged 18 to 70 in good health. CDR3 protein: CASSPPKGRGNTIYF. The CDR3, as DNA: TGTGCCAGCAGCCCCCCCAAAGGCCGCGGAAACACCATATATTTT.